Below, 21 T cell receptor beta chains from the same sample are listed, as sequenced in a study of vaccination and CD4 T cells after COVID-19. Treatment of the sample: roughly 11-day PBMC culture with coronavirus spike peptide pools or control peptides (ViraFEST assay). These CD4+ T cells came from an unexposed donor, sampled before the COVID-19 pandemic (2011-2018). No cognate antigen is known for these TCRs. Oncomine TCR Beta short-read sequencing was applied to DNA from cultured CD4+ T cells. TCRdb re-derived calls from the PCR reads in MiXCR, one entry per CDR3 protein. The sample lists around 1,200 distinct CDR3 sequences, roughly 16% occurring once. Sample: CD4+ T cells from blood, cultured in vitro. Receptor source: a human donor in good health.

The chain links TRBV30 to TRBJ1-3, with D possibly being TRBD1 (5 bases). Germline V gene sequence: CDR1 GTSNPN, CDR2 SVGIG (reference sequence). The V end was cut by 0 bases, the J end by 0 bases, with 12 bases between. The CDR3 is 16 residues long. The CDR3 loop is CAWSVRGRGSGNTIYF. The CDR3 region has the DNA TGTGCCTGGAGTGTACGGGGCCGGGGCTCTGGAAACACCATATATTTT.

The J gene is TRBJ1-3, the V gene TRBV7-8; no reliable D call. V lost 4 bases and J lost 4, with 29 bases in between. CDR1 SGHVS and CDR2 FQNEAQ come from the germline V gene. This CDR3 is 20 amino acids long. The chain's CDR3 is CASSSYRMAVGASTGNTIYF. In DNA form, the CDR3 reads TGTGCCAGCAGCTCCTACCGCATGGCGGTGGGCGCCTCGACAGGAAACACCATATATTTT.

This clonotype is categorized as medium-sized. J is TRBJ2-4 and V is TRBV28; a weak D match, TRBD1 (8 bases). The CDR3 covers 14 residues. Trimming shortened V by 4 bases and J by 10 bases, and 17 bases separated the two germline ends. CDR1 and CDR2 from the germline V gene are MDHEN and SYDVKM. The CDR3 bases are TGTGCCAGCAGTTCCCGGACAGGGAGGGATATTCAGTACTTC. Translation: CASSSRTGRDIQYF.

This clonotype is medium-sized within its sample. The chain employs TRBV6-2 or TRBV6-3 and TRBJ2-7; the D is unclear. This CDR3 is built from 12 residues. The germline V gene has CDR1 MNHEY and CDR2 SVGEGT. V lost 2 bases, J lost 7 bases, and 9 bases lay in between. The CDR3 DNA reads TGTGCCAGCAGTTACCTACAGCGAGAGCAGTACTTC. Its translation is CASSYLQREQYF.

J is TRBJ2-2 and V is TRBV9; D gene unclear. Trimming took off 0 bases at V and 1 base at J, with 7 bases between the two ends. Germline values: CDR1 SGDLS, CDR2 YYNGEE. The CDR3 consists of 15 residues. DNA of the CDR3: TGTGCCAGCAGCGTAGAGTCCCAGAACACCGGGGAGCTGTTTTTT. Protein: CASSVESQNTGELFF.

CDR3 coding DNA: TGTGCCAGCAGCCAGGAACGGGTGAACACTGAAGCTTTCTTT. Its protein product is CASSQERVNTEAFF. The genes are TRBV4-2 and TRBJ1-1; D gene uncertain. Germline lookup yields CDR1 LGHNA and CDR2 YNFKEQ. Trimming left V 3 bases short and J 0 bases short, with 8 bases between. The CDR3 contains 14 residues.

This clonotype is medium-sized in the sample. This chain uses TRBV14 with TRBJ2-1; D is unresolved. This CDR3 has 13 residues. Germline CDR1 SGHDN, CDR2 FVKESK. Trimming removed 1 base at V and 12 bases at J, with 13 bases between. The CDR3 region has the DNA TGTGCCAGCAGCCAAGTTGATGGGGTAGCGCAGTTCTTC. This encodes CASSQVDGVAQFF.

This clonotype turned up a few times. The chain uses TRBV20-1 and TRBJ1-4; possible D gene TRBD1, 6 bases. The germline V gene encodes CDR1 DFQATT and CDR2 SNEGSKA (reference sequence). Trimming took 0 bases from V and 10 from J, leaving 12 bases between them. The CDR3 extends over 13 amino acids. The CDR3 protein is CSARDLGARKLFF. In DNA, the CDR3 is TGCAGTGCTAGAGATTTGGGGGCGCGAAAACTGTTTTTT.

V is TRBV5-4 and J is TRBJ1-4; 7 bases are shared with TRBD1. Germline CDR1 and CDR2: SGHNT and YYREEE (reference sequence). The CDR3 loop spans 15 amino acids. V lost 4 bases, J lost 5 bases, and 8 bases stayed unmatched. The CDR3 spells CASSPRQGKNEKLFF. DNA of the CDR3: TGTGCCAGCAGCCCCAGACAGGGCAAGAATGAAAAACTGTTTTTT.

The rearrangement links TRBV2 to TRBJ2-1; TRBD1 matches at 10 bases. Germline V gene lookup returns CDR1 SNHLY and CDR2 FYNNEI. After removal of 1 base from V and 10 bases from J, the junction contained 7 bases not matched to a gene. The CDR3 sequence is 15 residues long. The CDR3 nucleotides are TGTGCCAGCAGTGAAGAAGGGACAGGGGCGGAGGAGCAGTTCTTC. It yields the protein CASSEEGTGAEEQFF. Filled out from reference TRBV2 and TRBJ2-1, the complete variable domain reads EPEVTQTPSHQVTQMGQEVILRCVPISNHLYFYWYRQILGQKVEFLVSFYNNEISEKSEIFDDQFSVERPDGSNFTLKIRSTKLEDSAMYFCASSEEGTGAEEQFFGPGTRLTVL.

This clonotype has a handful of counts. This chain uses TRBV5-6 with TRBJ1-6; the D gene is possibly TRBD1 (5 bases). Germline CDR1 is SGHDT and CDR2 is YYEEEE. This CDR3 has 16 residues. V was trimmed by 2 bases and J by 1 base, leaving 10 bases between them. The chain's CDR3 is CASSFRRGSYNSPLHF. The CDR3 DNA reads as TGTGCCAGCAGCTTCCGGAGGGGATCCTATAATTCACCCCTCCACTTT.

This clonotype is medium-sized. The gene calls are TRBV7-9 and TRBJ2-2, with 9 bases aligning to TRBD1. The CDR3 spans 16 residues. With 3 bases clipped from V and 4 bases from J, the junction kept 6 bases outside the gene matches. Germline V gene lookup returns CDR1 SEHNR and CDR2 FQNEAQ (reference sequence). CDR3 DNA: TGTGCCAGCAGCTTTCGACAGGGGGTGAGCACCGGGGAGCTGTTTTTT. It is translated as CASSFRQGVSTGELFF.

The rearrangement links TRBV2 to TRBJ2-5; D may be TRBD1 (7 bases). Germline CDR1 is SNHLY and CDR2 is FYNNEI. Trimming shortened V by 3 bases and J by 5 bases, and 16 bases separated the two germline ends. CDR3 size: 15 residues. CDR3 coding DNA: TGTGCCAGCAGTGAGCTCAGGGGGGAGAAGGAGACCCAGTACTTC. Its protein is CASSELRGEKETQYF. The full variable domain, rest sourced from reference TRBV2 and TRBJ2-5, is EPEVTQTPSHQVTQMGQEVILRCVPISNHLYFYWYRQILGQKVEFLVSFYNNEISEKSEIFDDQFSVERPDGSNFTLKIRSTKLEDSAMYFCASSELRGEKETQYFGPGTRLLVL.

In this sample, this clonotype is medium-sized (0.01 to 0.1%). Here the CDR3 DNA reads TGTGCCAGCAGTGAACGGGGACTAGCGGGATACGCAGATACGCAGTATTTT. The encoded protein is CASSERGLAGYADTQYF. The rearrangement uses TRBV2 and TRBJ2-3; 13 nucleotides line up with TRBD2. Germline V gene lookup returns CDR1 SNHLY and CDR2 FYNNEI. V trimming: 2 bases; J trimming: 4 bases; junction bases outside the gene matches: 6. The CDR3 consists of 17 residues.

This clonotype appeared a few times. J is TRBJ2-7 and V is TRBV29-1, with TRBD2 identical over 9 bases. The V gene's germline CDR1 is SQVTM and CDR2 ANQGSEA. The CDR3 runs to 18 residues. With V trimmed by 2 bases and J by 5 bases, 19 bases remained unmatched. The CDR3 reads CSVEQDSGRVGGPHEQYF. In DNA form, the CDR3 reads TGCAGCGTTGAACAGGATAGCGGGAGAGTTGGAGGCCCTCACGAGCAGTACTTC.

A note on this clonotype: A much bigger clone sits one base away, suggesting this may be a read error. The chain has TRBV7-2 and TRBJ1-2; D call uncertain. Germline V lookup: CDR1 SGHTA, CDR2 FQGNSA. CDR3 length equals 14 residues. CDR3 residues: CASSNKKGDYGCTF. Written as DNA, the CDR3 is TGTGCCAGCAGCAACAAGAAGGGAGACTATGGCTGCACCTTC.

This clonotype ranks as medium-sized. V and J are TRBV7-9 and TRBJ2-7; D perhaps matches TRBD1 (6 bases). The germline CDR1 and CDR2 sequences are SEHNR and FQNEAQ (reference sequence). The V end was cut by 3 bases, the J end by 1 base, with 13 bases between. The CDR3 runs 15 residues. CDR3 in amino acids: CASSLDDRKSYEQYF. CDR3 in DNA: TGTGCCAGCAGCTTGGATGACAGGAAATCCTACGAGCAGTACTTC.

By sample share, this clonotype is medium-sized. CDR3 sequence reads: CASTGPNTGELFF. The CDR3 coding sequence is TGTGCCAGTACGGGGCCAAACACCGGGGAGCTGTTTTTT. The genes are TRBV19 and TRBJ2-2; either TRBD1 or TRBD2 may fit D (5 bases each). Germline V CDR1 and CDR2: LNHDA, SQIVND (reference sequence). There are 13 residues in the CDR3. V was shortened by 7 bases and J by 2 bases, with 8 bases between the two germline ends.

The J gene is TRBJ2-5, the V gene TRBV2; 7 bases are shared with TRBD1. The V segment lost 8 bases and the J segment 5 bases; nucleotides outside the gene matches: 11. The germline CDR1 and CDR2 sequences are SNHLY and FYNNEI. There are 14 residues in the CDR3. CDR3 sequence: CASSGDRRGETQYF. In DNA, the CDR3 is TGTGCCAGCTCTGGGGACAGAAGGGGTGAGACCCAGTACTTC.

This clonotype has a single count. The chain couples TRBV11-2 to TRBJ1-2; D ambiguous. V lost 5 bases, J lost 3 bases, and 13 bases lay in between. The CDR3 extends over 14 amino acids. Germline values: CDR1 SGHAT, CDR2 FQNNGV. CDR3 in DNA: TGTGCCAGCAGCAGACAAGGGTGGGACTATGGCTACACCTTC. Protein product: CASSRQGWDYGYTF.

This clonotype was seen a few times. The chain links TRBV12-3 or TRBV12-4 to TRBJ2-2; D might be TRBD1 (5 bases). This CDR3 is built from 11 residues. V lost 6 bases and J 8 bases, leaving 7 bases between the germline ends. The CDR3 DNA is TGTGCCAGCAGCCGGACAGGGGAGCTGTTTTTT. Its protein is CASSRTGELFF.